This T cell receptor beta chain comes out of a study of response to subunit inactivated influenza vaccine. Study results and caveats: The study's authors posited that every seasonal influenza vaccination enlists few new T cells.

The CDR3 runs to 16 residues. The V and J ends lost 5 bases and 5 bases respectively, with 19 bases between them. As for this clonotype: As yet, its antigen is unknown.

TCRdb recomputed calls from the RT-PCR reads with MiXCR, one row per CDR3 protein. This table has almost 600,000 distinct CDR3 sequences, 12% to 15% appearing once. This material consisted of PBMCs from blood, taken roughly 12 days after vaccination. The rearrangement links TRBV12-3 or TRBV12-4 to TRBJ2-1; TRBD2 is a possible D gene (6 bases). The TCR originated in a man aged 45 to 65 who received an inactivated influenza vaccine. The CDR3 nucleotides are TGTGCCAGCAGTCCTATGCAAAGCGGGCATAACAATGAGCAGTTCTTC. Its protein product is CASSPMQSGHNNEQFF.